These T cell receptor beta chains were read from a single sample in a study of shared clonotypes between healthy human individuals. Libraries were prepared by immunoSEQ multiplex PCR; TCRdb keeps only in-frame clonotypes and omits some of them. The data show 950,000 to 1,300,000 clones, with around four fifths seen just once and about 1.5% held by the top ten. Input material: memory CD4+ T cells sorted from blood. The receptor source for this set is a man aged 18 to 35 in good health. CDR3s include the opening cysteine and the closing phenylalanine or tryptophan. Fields, in order: V gene, clone size, D gene, J gene, CDR3 DNA, CDR3 protein. The D gene is left open where the match is weak. Size is omitted from some rows. Given values are once, few, many or a class for expanded clones.

V: TRBV30; size: .; D: TRBD1; J: TRBJ1-6; DNA: TGTGCCCGGAGTGGAGGACAGGGTTTTTCACCCCTCCACTTT; CDR3: CARSGGQGFSPLHF
V: TRBV29-1; size: .; D: .; J: TRBJ1-1; DNA: TGCAGCGTCGCTGGGACGGCATCCTTCGGGGCTTTCTTT; CDR3: CSVAGTASFGAFF
V: TRBV30; size: few; D: .; J: TRBJ2-3; DNA: TGTGCCTGGAGCGGGACATTCAGCGGAGGCACAGATACGCAGTATTTT; CDR3: CAWSGTFSGGTDTQYF
V: TRBV5-1; size: .; D: .; J: TRBJ2-7; DNA: TGCGCCAGCACCCCCGACAGCCTTAACGAGCAGTACTTC; CDR3: CASTPDSLNEQYF
V: TRBV10-1; size: .; D: .; J: TRBJ2-3; DNA: TGCGCCAGCAGTCAGATACAAGACGGTACGCAGTATTTT; CDR3: CASSQIQDGTQYF
V: TRBV2; size: .; D: TRBD1; J: TRBJ2-2; DNA: TGTGCCAGCAGGAGACAGGGGGACGGGGAGCTGTTTTTT; CDR3: CASRRQGDGELFF
V: TRBV29-1; size: .; D: .; J: TRBJ2-3; DNA: TGCAGCGTTGATAAAAATACGCAGTATTTT; CDR3: CSVDKNTQYF
V: TRBV28; size: .; D: .; J: TRBJ1-2; DNA: TGTGCCAGCAGTTTATGGGCGTCTAACTATGGCTACACCTTC; CDR3: CASSLWASNYGYTF
V: TRBV18; size: once; D: TRBD1; J: TRBJ1-2; DNA: TGTGCCAGCTCACCTCCTCCGGGACAGGGGGCTCTGATAGCTAACTATGGCTACACCTTC; CDR3: CASSPPPGQGALIANYGYTF
V: TRBV19; size: few; D: .; J: TRBJ2-7; DNA: TGTGCCAGTTGCGGGGCGGGAAAGACCTACGAGCAGTACTTC; CDR3: CASCGAGKTYEQYF
V: TRBV14; size: few; D: TRBD2; J: TRBJ2-1; DNA: TGTGCCAGCAGCCAAGATCGGTGGTTAGGACTAGCGGGAGACCTCTCCTCCTACAATGAGCAGTTCTTC; CDR3: CASSQDRWLGLAGDLSSYNEQFF
V: TRBV7-2; size: .; D: TRBD2; J: TRBJ2-6; DNA: TGTGCCAGCAGCCCCCGGGGGGTTACTGGGGCCAACGTCCTGACTTTC; CDR3: CASSPRGVTGANVLTF
V: TRBV28; size: .; D: .; J: TRBJ1-2; DNA: TGTGCCAGCAGTTTATTGACAAACTATGGCTACACATTC; CDR3: CASSLLTNYGYTF
V: TRBV12-5; size: .; D: .; J: TRBJ2-2; DNA: TGTGCTAGTGCTCCCGGGACACATAAAAACACCGGGGAGCTGTTTTTT; CDR3: CASAPGTHKNTGELFF
V: TRBV19; size: .; D: .; J: TRBJ2-2; DNA: TGTGCCAGTAGTATGGCCCCTCAGGCCCCGGGGGGCGACACCGGGGAGCTGTTTTTT; CDR3: CASSMAPQAPGGDTGELFF
V: TRBV27; size: .; D: .; J: TRBJ1-5; DNA: TGTGCCAGCAGATCCAATAATCAGCCCCAGCATTTT; CDR3: CASRSNNQPQHF
V: TRBV30; size: .; D: TRBD1; J: TRBJ1-1; DNA: TGTGCCTGGAAAGGGGGCCCTGCTCTTGTCGCTGAAGCTTTCTTT; CDR3: CAWKGGPALVAEAFF
V: TRBV5-1; size: once; D: .; J: TRBJ2-3; DNA: TGCGCCAGCAGCTTGGCCCCCCTTGGCACAGATACGCAGTATTTT; CDR3: CASSLAPLGTDTQYF
V: TRBV5-1; size: .; D: .; J: TRBJ1-5; DNA: TGCGCCAGCAGCCCAGGGGCTGCCAATCAGCCCCAGCATTTT; CDR3: CASSPGAANQPQHF
V: TRBV5-1; size: few; D: TRBD2; J: TRBJ2-7; DNA: TGCGCCAGCAGCTTGGCCGGACTAGCGGGGCCGGAGGAGCAGTACTTC; CDR3: CASSLAGLAGPEEQYF
V: TRBV7-8; size: .; D: TRBD1; J: TRBJ1-2; DNA: TGTGCCAGCAGCTCCGGGACAGGCCATAACTATGGCTACACCTTC; CDR3: CASSSGTGHNYGYTF
V: TRBV18; size: .; D: .; J: TRBJ1-1; DNA: TGTGCCAGCTCATCGATCGGCGGCACTGAAGCTTTCTTT; CDR3: CASSSIGGTEAFF
V: TRBV6-1; size: .; D: .; J: TRBJ1-5; DNA: TGTGCCAGCAGTGAATGGGCGGAGCCCCAGCATTTT; CDR3: CASSEWAEPQHF
V: TRBV18; size: .; D: .; J: TRBJ2-7; DNA: TGTGCCAGCTCACCACCATCCGGGGTCTACGAGCAGTACTTC; CDR3: CASSPPSGVYEQYF
V: TRBV19; size: .; D: TRBD2; J: TRBJ2-7; DNA: TGTGCCAGTAGTAACCAGATATCCGGGACTAGCGGGGGGCGAGGCGAGCAGTACTTC; CDR3: CASSNQISGTSGGRGEQYF
V: TRBV28; size: once; D: .; J: TRBJ2-5; DNA: TGTGCCAGCTGCAGGGGAGAGACCCAGTACTTC; CDR3: CASCRGETQYF
V: TRBV7-2; size: .; D: .; J: TRBJ2-6; DNA: TGTGCCAGCAGCTTAAACGGACCTACCACTGGGGCCAACGTCCTGACTTTC; CDR3: CASSLNGPTTGANVLTF
V: TRBV9; size: .; D: TRBD2; J: TRBJ2-1; DNA: TGTGCCAGCAGCGAGGGGCCAGGTAGCGGGGGGCTCAATGAGCAGTTCTTC; CDR3: CASSEGPGSGGLNEQFF
V: TRBV15; size: .; D: .; J: TRBJ2-5; DNA: TGTGCCACCAGCAGAGAGGGGGCGGAGCAAGAGACCCAGTACTTC; CDR3: CATSREGAEQETQYF
V: TRBV20-1; size: .; D: .; J: TRBJ2-1; DNA: TGCAGTGCTAGAGGAACGGATGAGCAGTTCTTC; CDR3: CSARGTDEQFF
V: TRBV5-6; size: .; D: .; J: TRBJ2-6; DNA: TGTGCCAGCAGCTGGTCCGGGCCCTCTGGGGCCAACGTCCTGACTTTC; CDR3: CASSWSGPSGANVLTF
V: TRBV23-1; size: once; D: .; J: TRBJ2-5; DNA: TGCGCCAGCACCACTCTTCTTGAGACCCAGTACTTC; CDR3: CASTTLLETQYF
V: TRBV7-9; size: .; D: .; J: TRBJ2-3; DNA: TGTGCCAGCAGCTTAGAGTTGAAGACAGATACGCAGTATTTT; CDR3: CASSLELKTDTQYF
V: TRBV19; size: few; D: .; J: TRBJ1-6; DNA: TGTGCCAGTAGCCTACTGGATAATTCACCCCTCCACTTT; CDR3: CASSLLDNSPLHF
V: TRBV5-6; size: .; D: .; J: TRBJ2-5; DNA: TGTGCCAGCAGCTTGGTGACGGAGACCCAGTACTTC; CDR3: CASSLVTETQYF
V: TRBV19; size: .; D: .; J: TRBJ1-5; DNA: TGTGCCAGTAGCAAGACAGGAGACTATAGCAATCAGCCCCAGCATTTT; CDR3: CASSKTGDYSNQPQHF
V: TRBV7-6; size: .; D: .; J: TRBJ2-5; DNA: TGTGCCAGCAGCCAGGGCGGGACAGAGAAAGAGACCCAGTACTTC; CDR3: CASSQGGTEKETQYF
V: TRBV25-1; size: .; D: .; J: TRBJ1-2; DNA: TGTGCCTCGCTAGGGACACTGGATGGCTACACCTTC; CDR3: CASLGTLDGYTF
V: TRBV11-2; size: .; D: TRBD2; J: TRBJ2-3; DNA: TGTGCCAGCAGCTCGGGAGGTAGCACTAGCACAGATACGCAGTATTTT; CDR3: CASSSGGSTSTDTQYF